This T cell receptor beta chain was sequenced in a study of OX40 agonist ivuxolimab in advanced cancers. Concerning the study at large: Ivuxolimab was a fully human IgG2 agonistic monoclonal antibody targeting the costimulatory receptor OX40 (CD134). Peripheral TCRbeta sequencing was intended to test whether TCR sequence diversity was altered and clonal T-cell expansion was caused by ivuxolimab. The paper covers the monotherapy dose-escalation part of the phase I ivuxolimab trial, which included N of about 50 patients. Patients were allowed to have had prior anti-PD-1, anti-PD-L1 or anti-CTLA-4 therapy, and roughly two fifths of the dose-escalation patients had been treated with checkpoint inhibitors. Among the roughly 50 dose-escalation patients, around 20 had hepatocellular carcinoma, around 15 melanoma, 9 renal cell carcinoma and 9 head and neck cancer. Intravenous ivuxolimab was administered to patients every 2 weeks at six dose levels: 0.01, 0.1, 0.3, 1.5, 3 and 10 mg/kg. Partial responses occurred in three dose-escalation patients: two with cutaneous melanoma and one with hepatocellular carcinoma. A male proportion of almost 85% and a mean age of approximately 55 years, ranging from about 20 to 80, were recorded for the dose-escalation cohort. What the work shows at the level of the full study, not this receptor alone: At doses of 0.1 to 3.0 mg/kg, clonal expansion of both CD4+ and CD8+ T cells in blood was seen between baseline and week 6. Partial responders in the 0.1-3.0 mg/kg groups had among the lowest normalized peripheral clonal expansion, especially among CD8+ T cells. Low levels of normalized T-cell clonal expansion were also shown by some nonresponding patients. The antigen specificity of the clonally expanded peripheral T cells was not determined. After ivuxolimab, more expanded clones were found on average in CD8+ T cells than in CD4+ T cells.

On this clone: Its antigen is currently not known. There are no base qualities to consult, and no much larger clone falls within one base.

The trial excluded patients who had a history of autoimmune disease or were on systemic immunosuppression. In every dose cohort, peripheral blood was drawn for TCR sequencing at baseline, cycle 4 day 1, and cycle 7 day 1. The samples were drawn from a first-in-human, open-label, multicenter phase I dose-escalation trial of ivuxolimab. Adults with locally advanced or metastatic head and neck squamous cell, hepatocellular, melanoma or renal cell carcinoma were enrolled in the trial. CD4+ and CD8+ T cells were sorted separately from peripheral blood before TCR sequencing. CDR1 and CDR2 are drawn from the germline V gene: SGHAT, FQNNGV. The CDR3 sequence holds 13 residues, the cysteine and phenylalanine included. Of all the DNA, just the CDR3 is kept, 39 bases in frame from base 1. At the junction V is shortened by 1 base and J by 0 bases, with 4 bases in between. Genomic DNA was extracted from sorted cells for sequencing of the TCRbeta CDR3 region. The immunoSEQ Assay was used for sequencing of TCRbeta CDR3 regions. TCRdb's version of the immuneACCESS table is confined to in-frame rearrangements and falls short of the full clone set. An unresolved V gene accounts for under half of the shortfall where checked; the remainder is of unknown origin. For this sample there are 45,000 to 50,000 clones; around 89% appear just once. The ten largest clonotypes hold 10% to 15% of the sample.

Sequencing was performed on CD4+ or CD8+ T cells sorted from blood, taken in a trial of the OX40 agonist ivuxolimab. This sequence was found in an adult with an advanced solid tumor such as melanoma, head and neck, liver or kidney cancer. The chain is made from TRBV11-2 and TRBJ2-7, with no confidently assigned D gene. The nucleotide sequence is TGTGCCAGCAGCTTAGTAGGCTCCTACGAGCAGTACTTC. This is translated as CASSLVGSYEQYF.